These 19 T cell receptor beta chains originate from one sample sequenced in a study of blood T cell repertoires in COVID-19. Produced via immunoSEQ multiplex PCR; TCRdb's table is partial and in-frame only. The table lists some 200,000 clones, 80% to 95% of them singletons, with 0.45% to 0.65% in the top ten. The sequenced material came from peripheral blood. The receptor set was obtained from a man aged 50-59 years with acute or convalescent COVID-19.

The chain is built from TRBV30 and TRBJ2-2; D not resolved. The CDR3 is 13 amino acids. V lost 5 bases and J 0 bases, leaving 7 bases between the germline ends. CDR1 GTSNPN and CDR2 SVGIG come from the germline V gene (reference sequence). The CDR3 bases are TGTGCCTGGGCAACGGCGAACACCGGGGAGCTGTTTTTT. Amino acids: CAWATANTGELFF.

This clone was observed a few times. The chain carries TRBV19 and TRBJ2-1; TRBD2 aligns across 9 bases. Germline loops: CDR1 LNHDA, CDR2 SQIVND (reference sequence). The CDR3 contains 18 residues. V lost 0 bases and J lost 4; bases outside the gene matches: 10. Here the CDR3 DNA reads TGTGCCAGTAGTATAGAGTTCTACAGCGGGAGGTGGTACAATGAGCAGTTCTTC. As protein: CASSIEFYSGRWYNEQFF.

The J gene is TRBJ1-5, the V gene TRBV7-2; D is uncertain. The germline CDR1 and CDR2 sequences are SGHTA and FQGNSA. Trimming cost V 2 bases and J 3 bases, with 11 bases left between them. The CDR3 has 15 residues. The CDR3 nucleotides read TGTGCCAGCAGCTTAAATTTGGCACCCAATCAGCCCCAGCATTTT. Protein sequence: CASSLNLAPNQPQHF.

This clone appeared a single time. The genes are TRBV18 and TRBJ2-7; D unresolved. Trimming cost V 5 bases and J 3 bases, with 11 bases left between them. CDR3 length: 13 residues. From germline, CDR1 is KGHSH and CDR2 LQKENI. Here the CDR3 DNA reads TGTGCCAGCTCAGCTTCCGCCGGCTACGAGCAGTACGTC. It translates to CASSASAGYEQYV.

This sequence joins TRBV10-2 and TRBJ2-7; 7 bases fit TRBD1. In germline, CDR1 is WSHSY, CDR2 SAAADI. After removal of 8 bases from V and 0 bases from J, the junction contained 4 bases not matched to a gene. This CDR3 is built from 13 residues. CDR3 sequence (DNA): TGCGCCAGCGGGACAGCGAGCTCCTACGAGCAGTACTTC. It is translated as CASGTASSYEQYF.

This clone was detected only a few times. The CDR3 nucleotides read TGTGCCAGCAGCAAAGTGCACCAGGGCACTATTTCTGGAAACACCATATATTTT. Amino acid sequence: CASSKVHQGTISGNTIYF. The J gene is TRBJ1-3, the V gene TRBV21-1; the tabulated D call, TRBD1, remains unverified against the DNA. TRBV21-1 has pseudogene status. The CDR3 loop spans 18 amino acids.

The chain recombines TRBV27 with TRBJ2-7; 10 positions match TRBD1. Germline CDR1 MNHEY, CDR2 SMNVEV (reference sequence). The CDR3 is 15 residues long. V shed 5 bases and J 6 bases; nucleotides not matched to a gene: 10. Here the CDR3 DNA reads TGTGCCAGCAGTGGGAGGGACAGGGGTGTATTCGAGCAGTACTTC. Its translation is CASSGRDRGVFEQYF.

This clone was recorded a few times. The rearrangement joins TRBV10-3 to TRBJ1-6; 7 nucleotides align to TRBD1. The CDR3 contains 13 residues. The junction had 2 bases not matched to a gene; V was cut back by 7 bases and J by 5 bases. Germline CDR1 reads ENHRY; CDR2 reads SYGVKD. The CDR3 DNA follows: TGTGCCATCACTGGACAGGATAATTCACCCCTCCACTTT. This sequence encodes CAITGQDNSPLHF.

This clone was detected a few times. The genes are TRBV5-1 and TRBJ2-5; 13 bases align to TRBD2. The CDR3 consists of 17 residues. From germline, CDR1 is SGHRS and CDR2 YFSETQ. V trimming: 4 bases; J trimming: 6 bases; junction bases outside the gene matches: 12. The CDR3 nucleotides are TGCGCCAGCAGCCCGGGACTAGCGGGACCGACGGGGAAGACCCAGTACTTC. Residues: CASSPGLAGPTGKTQYF.

The chain uses TRBV9 and TRBJ2-1, with TRBD2 matching over 7 bases. The CDR3 length is 16 residues. V gave up 0 bases and J gave up 7 bases; unmatched junction bases: 10. Germline lookup yields CDR1 SGDLS and CDR2 YYNGEE. Here the CDR3 DNA reads TGTGCCAGCAGCGTAGGTTCGGGGGGACTCAGGAATGAGCAGTTCTTC. Its protein product is CASSVGSGGLRNEQFF.

The chain employs TRBV11-3 and TRBJ2-7; 7 bases line up with TRBD2. The germline V gene encodes CDR1 SGHNT and CDR2 YENEEA. This CDR3 comprises 12 residues. V shed 7 bases, J shed 3 bases, and the junction held 3 bases outside the gene matches. Written as DNA, the CDR3 is TGTGCCAGCATAGAGCGGGGCTACGAGCAGTACTTC. It translates to CASIERGYEQYF. The full variable domain, in which reference TRBV11-3 and TRBJ2-7 provide the parts outside the CDR3, is EAGVVQSPRYKIIEKKQPVAFWCNPISGHNTLYWYLQNLGQGPELLIRYENEEAVDDSQLPKDRFSAERLKGVDSTLKIQPAELGDSAVYLCASIERGYEQYFGPGTRLTVT.

V is TRBV4-1 and J is TRBJ2-2; unclear D gene. With 5 bases removed from V and 5 bases from J, the gap between germline ends came to 12 bases. Germline V CDR1 and CDR2: MGHRA, YSYEKL. This CDR3 has 14 residues. The DNA of the CDR3 is TGCGCCAGCAGCGATACAAGTTTTACCGGGGAGCTGTTTTTT. Protein product: CASSDTSFTGELFF.

This chain links TRBV10-3 with TRBJ2-3; TRBD1 aligns across 7 bases. V gave up 8 bases and J gave up 4 bases; unmatched junction bases: 15. The CDR3 length is 16 residues. Germline CDR1 reads ENHRY; CDR2 reads SYGVKD. CDR3 loop: CAIGLRRGGLADTQYF. CDR3 nucleotides: TGTGCCATCGGCCTTAGGCGAGGGGGCCTCGCAGATACGCAGTATTTT.

The V and J genes are TRBV21-1 and TRBJ2-1; the listed D gene, TRBD2, was not tested against the DNA. TRBV21-1 constitutes a pseudogene. The CDR3 runs 13 residues. The CDR3 sequence: CASSKVDSSEQFF. CDR3 bases: TGTGCCAGCAGCAAAGTGGATAGCAGTGAGCAGTTCTTC.

This chain connects TRBV4-1 to TRBJ1-1; D uncertain. V was pared by 4 bases and J by 1 base, with 10 bases between. This CDR3 comprises 14 residues. Germline values: CDR1 MGHRA, CDR2 YSYEKL. CDR3 DNA sequence: TGCGCCAGCAGCCCTTCCAGAGGGAACACTGAAGCTTTCTTT. Protein: CASSPSRGNTEAFF.

The chain recombines TRBV27 with TRBJ1-1; maybe TRBD1 (6 bases). The germline V gene encodes CDR1 MNHEY and CDR2 SMNVEV (reference sequence). The V end lost 7 bases, the J end lost 1 base, and 22 bases lay between the germline ends. The CDR3 loop spans 17 amino acids. DNA of the CDR3: TGTGCCAGCATAAAGGGGGGGGGCCTACGTGGGAACACTGAAGCTTTCTTT. Translation gives CASIKGGGLRGNTEAFF.

The J gene is TRBJ2-1, the V gene TRBV6-1, with a possible D match to TRBD2 (6 bases). V lost 3 bases to trimming and J lost 4 bases, with 13 bases between them. This CDR3 is built from 15 residues. Germline V gives CDR1 MNHNS, CDR2 SASEGT. The CDR3 DNA sequence: TGTGCCAGCAGTGAGACGGGAGTCTGGTACAATGAGCAGTTCTTC. This gives the protein CASSETGVWYNEQFF.

This clone has only a few counts. The genes are TRBV3-1 (or the pseudogene TRBV3-2) and TRBJ1-4; TRBD1 agrees at 10 bases. Germline loops: CDR1 LGHDT, CDR2 YNNKEL (reference sequence). J was trimmed by 10 bases and V by 4 bases; bases with no gene match: 6. The CDR3 totals 14 residues. In DNA, the CDR3 is TGTGCCAGCAGCCGCGGGACAGGGGTTGGAAAACTGTTTTTT. Encoded protein: CASSRGTGVGKLFF.

The count of this clone is one. The chain combines TRBV6-1 with TRBJ2-7; D perhaps matches TRBD2 (5 bases). CDR3 size: 15 residues. Trimming removed 1 base from V and 3 bases from J, with 13 bases in between. Germline lookup yields CDR1 MNHNS and CDR2 SASEGT. The CDR3 DNA follows: TGTGCCAGCAGTGAAGGGGCCCCTGGGAGCTACGAGCAGTACGTC. Amino acids: CASSEGAPGSYEQYV.